Shown below are 13 T cell receptor beta chains from a single sample sequenced in a study of human T cells and chemical hapten exposure. From the RACE reads, TCRdb called clonotypes with MiXCR, one entry per CDR3 protein. The repertoire holds 38,000 or so distinct CDR3 sequences, with more than 8% as singletons. Time point in this sample: patch test 3, about 24 weeks after DPC sensitization. The treatment: therapeutic diphenylcyclopropenone sensitization with weekly scalp DPC. Whole blood that had not been fractionated was the source of extracted total RNA. The input for sequencing was whole blood, taken in connection with sensitization to the hapten diphenylcyclopropenone (DPC). Receptors originate from a man between 45 and 60 years old with alopecia areata. Some clones in this sample may be carry-over from other donors' samples.

In its sample, this clonotype was seen a few times. The chain links TRBV20-1 to TRBJ2-7; D might be TRBD1 or TRBD2, each matching 5 bases. Trimming removed 0 bases from V and 2 bases from J, with 14 bases in between. The germline CDR1 and CDR2 sequences are DFQATT and SNEGSKA (reference sequence). The CDR3 spans 15 residues. CDR3 DNA: TGCAGTGCTAGAGACTCCCGGGACGTGACCTACGAGCAGTACTTC. Amino acid sequence: CSARDSRDVTYEQYF.

The chain recombines TRBV20-1 with TRBJ2-3; D may be TRBD2 (6 bases). Per germline, CDR1 DFQATT and CDR2 SNEGSKA (reference sequence). The CDR3 is 14 amino acids. V was clipped by 6 bases and J by 3 bases, with 16 bases between them. CDR3 region: CSASGLPRTDTQYF. The CDR3 DNA reads as TGCAGTGCCTCGGGACTCCCGAGGACAGATACGCAGTATTTT.

Only a few counts were recorded for this clonotype. The chain combines TRBV5-1 with TRBJ2-2, with D perhaps matching TRBD2 (6 bases). This CDR3 is built from 15 residues. Trimming shortened V by 7 bases and J by 2 bases, and 15 bases separated the two germline ends. Germline V lookup: CDR1 SGHRS, CDR2 YFSETQ. This CDR3 reads CASGPGGTNTGELFF. The CDR3 DNA is TGCGCCAGCGGCCCCGGCGGGACCAACACCGGGGAGCTGTTTTTT.

In this sample, this clonotype turned up many times. V and J are TRBV28 and TRBJ1-5, with a weak D call TRBD1 (5 bases). V lost 2 bases, J lost 9 bases, and 5 bases lay in between. The CDR3 is 11 residues long. CDR1 and CDR2 (germline): MDHEN, SYDVKM. The CDR3 nucleotides are TGTGCCAGCAGTTTAGGGGGGCCCCAGCATTTT. Its translation: CASSLGGPQHF. Full variable domain (missing parts from reference TRBV28 and TRBJ1-5): DVKVTQSSRYLVKRTGEKVFLECVQDMDHENMFWYRQDPGLGLRLIYFSYDVKMKEKGDIPEGYSVSREKKERFSLILESASTNQTSMYLCASSLGGPQHFGDGTRLSIL.

This clonotype came up a few times. The chain combines TRBV4-2 with TRBJ2-2, with 16 positions matching TRBD2. Germline V gives CDR1 LGHNA, CDR2 YNFKEQ. J gave up 3 bases and V 4 bases, and 2 bases lay outside the gene matches. This CDR3 spans 17 amino acids. As DNA, the CDR3 is TGTGCCAGCAGCCTGGGACTAGCGGGAGGGGACACCGGGGAGCTGTTTTTT. This gives the protein CASSLGLAGGDTGELFF.

The chain recombines TRBV5-5 with TRBJ1-4; unclear D gene. The CDR3 length is 11 residues. Between the trimmed V and J ends, which lost 3 bases and 8 bases, there was a span of 5 bases. Looked up from germline, CDR1 is SGHKS and CDR2 is YYEKEE (reference sequence). CDR3 amino acids: CASSSAEKLFF. The CDR3 DNA sequence: TGTGCCAGCAGCTCGGCGGAAAAACTGTTTTTT.

This clonotype was observed at least ten times. V is TRBV9 and J is TRBJ2-2; no firm D call. Looked up from germline, CDR1 is SGDLS and CDR2 is YYNGEE. Trimming took off 0 bases at V and 7 bases at J, with 7 bases between the two ends. The CDR3 is 13 residues long. Here the CDR3 reads CASSVVDNGELFF. In DNA, the CDR3 is TGTGCCAGCAGCGTAGTGGATAACGGGGAGCTGTTTTTT. Full variable domain (remainder filled in from reference TRBV9 and TRBJ2-2): DSGVTQTPKHLITATGQRVTLRCSPRSGDLSVYWYQQSLDQGLQFLIQYYNGEERAKGNILERFSAQQFPDLHSELNLSSLELGDSALYFCASSVVDNGELFFGEGSRLTVL.

This clonotype has at least ten counts. The V gene is TRBV30, the J gene TRBJ2-1; perhaps D is TRBD1 or TRBD2 (6 bases each). Germline assignment: CDR1 GTSNPN and CDR2 SVGIG (reference sequence). The CDR3 is made up of 12 amino acids. V lost 2 bases and J 10 bases, leaving 12 bases between the germline ends. The CDR3 sequence: CAWSLQGREQFF. Here the CDR3 DNA reads TGTGCCTGGAGTCTCCAGGGGAGGGAGCAGTTCTTC.

This clonotype was observed at least ten times. The J gene is TRBJ1-1, the V gene TRBV12-5; no clear D. There are 13 residues in the CDR3. CDR1 and CDR2 from the germline V gene are LGHNT and FRNRAP. Trimming left V 1 base short and J 0 bases short, with 3 bases between. The CDR3 sequence: CASGLEVNTEAFF. The CDR3 DNA is TGTGCTAGTGGTTTGGAAGTGAACACTGAAGCTTTCTTT.

This clonotype has a count of ten or more. This rearrangement joins TRBV7-2 to TRBJ2-7; the match to TRBD1 covers 9 bases. V trimming: 8 bases; J trimming: 2 bases; junction bases outside the gene matches: 7. Germline values: CDR1 SGHTA, CDR2 FQGNSA. The CDR3 is made up of 14 amino acids. CDR3 coding DNA: TGTGCCAGCGATACCGGGACAGGGACCTACGAGCAGTACTTC. It is translated as CASDTGTGTYEQYF. Full variable domain (rest looked up from reference TRBV7-2 and TRBJ2-7): GAGVSQSPSNKVTEKGKDVELRCDPISGHTALYWYRQSLGQGLEFLIYFQGNSAPDKSGLPSDRFSAERTGGSVSTLTIQRTQQEDSAVYLCASDTGTGTYEQYFGPGTRLTVT.

The V gene is TRBV7-9, the J gene TRBJ2-1, with 9 bases that match TRBD1. CDR1 SEHNR and CDR2 FQNEAQ come from the germline V gene (reference sequence). The CDR3 sequence is 16 residues long. V shed 4 bases, J shed 5 bases, and the junction held 9 bases outside the gene matches. As DNA, the CDR3 is TGTGCCAGCAGCTCCTTCGACAGGGGGACCCACAATGAGCAGTTCTTC. It yields the protein CASSSFDRGTHNEQFF. Full variable domain (outside the CDR3, taken from reference TRBV7-9 and TRBJ2-1): DTGVSQNPRHKITKRGQNVTFRCDPISEHNRLYWYRQTLGQGPEFLTYFQNEAQLEKSRLLSDRFSAERPKGSFSTLEIQRTEQGDSAMYLCASSSFDRGTHNEQFFGPGTRLTVL.

This clonotype was seen a few times. The chain recombines TRBV3-1 with TRBJ2-3; D not certain. The CDR3 loop spans 13 amino acids. In germline, CDR1 is LGHDT, CDR2 YNNKEL (reference sequence). The germline V and J ends were trimmed by 3 bases and 1 base, with 5 bases remaining between them. In nucleotides, the CDR3 is TGTGCCAGCAGCCATACAGGCACAGATACGCAGTATTTT. Encoded protein: CASSHTGTDTQYF.

This clonotype was picked up a small number of times. This sequence joins TRBV7-8 and TRBJ1-5, with D perhaps matching TRBD1 (6 bases). The CDR3 is made up of 14 amino acids. V was cut by 1 base and J by 7 bases, with 11 bases left in between. Germline assignment: CDR1 SGHVS and CDR2 FQNEAQ. The CDR3 sequence: CASSLGGAGQPQHF. CDR3 DNA: TGTGCCAGCAGCTTAGGGGGGGCAGGACAGCCCCAGCATTTT.